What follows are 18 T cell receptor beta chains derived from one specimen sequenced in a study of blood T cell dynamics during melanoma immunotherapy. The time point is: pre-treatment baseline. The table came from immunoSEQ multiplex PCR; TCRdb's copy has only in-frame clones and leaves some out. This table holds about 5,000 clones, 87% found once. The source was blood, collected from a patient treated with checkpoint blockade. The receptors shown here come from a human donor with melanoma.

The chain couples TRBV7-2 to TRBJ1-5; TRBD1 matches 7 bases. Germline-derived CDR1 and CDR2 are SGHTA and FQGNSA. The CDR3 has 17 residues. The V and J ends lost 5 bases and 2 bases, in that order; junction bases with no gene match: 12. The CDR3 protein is CASSPYPGQVGNQPQHF. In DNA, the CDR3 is TGTGCCAGCAGCCCTTACCCCGGACAGGTAGGCAATCAGCCCCAGCATTTT.

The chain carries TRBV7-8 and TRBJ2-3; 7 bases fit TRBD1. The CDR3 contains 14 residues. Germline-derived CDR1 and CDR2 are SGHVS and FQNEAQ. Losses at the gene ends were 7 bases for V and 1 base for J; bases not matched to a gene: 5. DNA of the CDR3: TGTGCCAGCAAGGCTACAGGGGGCACAGATACGCAGTATTTT. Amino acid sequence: CASKATGGTDTQYF.

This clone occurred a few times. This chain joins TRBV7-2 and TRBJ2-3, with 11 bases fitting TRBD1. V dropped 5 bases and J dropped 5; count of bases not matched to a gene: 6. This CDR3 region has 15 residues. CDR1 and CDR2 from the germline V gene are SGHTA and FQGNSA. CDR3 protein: CASSPGTGGRDTQYF. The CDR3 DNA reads TGTGCCAGCAGCCCTGGGACAGGGGGACGAGATACGCAGTATTTT.

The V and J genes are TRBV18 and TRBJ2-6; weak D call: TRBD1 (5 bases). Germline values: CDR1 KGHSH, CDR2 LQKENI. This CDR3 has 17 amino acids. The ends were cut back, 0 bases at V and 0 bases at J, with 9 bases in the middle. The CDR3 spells CASSPPTASSGANVLTF. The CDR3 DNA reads TGTGCCAGCTCACCACCGACAGCTAGCTCTGGGGCCAACGTCCTGACTTTC.

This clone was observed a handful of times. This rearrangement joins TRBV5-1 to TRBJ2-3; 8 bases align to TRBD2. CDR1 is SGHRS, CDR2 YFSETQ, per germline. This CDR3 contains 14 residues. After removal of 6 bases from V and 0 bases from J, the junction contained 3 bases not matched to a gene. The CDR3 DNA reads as TGCGCCAGCACCCTAGCGGGTAGCACAGATACGCAGTATTTT. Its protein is CASTLAGSTDTQYF.

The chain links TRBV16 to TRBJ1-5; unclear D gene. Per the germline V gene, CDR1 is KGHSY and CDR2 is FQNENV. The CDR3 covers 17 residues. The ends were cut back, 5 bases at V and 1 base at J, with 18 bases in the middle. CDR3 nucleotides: TGTGCCAGCAGCTTTATGTTGGGGATGGGGAGCAATCAGCCCCAGCATTTT. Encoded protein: CASSFMLGMGSNQPQHF.

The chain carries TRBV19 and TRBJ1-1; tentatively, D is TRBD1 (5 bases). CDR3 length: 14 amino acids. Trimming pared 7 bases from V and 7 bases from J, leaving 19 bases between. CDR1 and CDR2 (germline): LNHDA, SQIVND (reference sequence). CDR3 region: CASNPAGTGVEAFF. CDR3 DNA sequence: TGTGCCAGTAATCCTGCCGGGACCGGGGTTGAAGCTTTCTTT.

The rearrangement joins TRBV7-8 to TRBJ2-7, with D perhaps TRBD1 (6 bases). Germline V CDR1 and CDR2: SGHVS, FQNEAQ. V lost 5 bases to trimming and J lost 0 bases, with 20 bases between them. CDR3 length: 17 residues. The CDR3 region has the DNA TGTGCCAGCAGCCTACTTAGGACAGTAGCGAGCTCCTACGAGCAGTACTTC. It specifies CASSLLRTVASSYEQYF.

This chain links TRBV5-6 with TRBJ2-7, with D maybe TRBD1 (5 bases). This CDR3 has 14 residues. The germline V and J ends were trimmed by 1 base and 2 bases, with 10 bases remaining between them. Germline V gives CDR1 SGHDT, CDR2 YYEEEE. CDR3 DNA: TGTGCCAGCAGCTTGAGGAACAGGCCCTACGAGCAGTACTTC. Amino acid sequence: CASSLRNRPYEQYF.

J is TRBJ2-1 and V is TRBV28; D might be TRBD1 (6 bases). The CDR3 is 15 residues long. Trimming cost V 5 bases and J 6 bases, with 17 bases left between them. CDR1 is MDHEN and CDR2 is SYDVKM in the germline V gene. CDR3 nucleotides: TGTGCCAGCAGTCCCACAGGGCCCCTGTCCAATGAGCAGTTCTTC. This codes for CASSPTGPLSNEQFF.

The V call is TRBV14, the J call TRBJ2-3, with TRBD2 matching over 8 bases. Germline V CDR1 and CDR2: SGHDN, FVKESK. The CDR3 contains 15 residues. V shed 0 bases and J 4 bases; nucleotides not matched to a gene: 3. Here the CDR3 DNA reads TGTGCCAGCAGCCAAGAGTCGACTAGCGCAGATACGCAGTATTTT. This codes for CASSQESTSADTQYF.

This CDR3 is CASSERAGFQPQHF. The CDR3 bases are TGTGCCAGCAGTGAGAGGGCAGGGTTTCAGCCCCAGCATTTT. The gene calls are TRBV6-1 and TRBJ1-5; TRBD1 might be the D (5 bases). The V gene's germline CDR1 is MNHNS and CDR2 SASEGT. This CDR3 comprises 14 residues. Trimming removed 3 bases at V and 6 bases at J, with 12 bases between.

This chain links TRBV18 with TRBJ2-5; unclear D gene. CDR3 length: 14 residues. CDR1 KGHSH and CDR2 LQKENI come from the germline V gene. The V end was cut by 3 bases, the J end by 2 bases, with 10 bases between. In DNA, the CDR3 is TGTGCCAGCTCACCTCCTTCAACTCAAGAGACCCAGTACTTC. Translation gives CASSPPSTQETQYF.

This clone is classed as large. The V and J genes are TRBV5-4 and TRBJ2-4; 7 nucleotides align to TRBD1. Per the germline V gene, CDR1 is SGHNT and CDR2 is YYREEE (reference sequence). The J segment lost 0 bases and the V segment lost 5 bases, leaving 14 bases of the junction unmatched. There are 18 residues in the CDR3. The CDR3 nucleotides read TGTGCCAGCAGAAGTTCAACAGGGGAAAGACTAGCCAAAAACATTCAGTACTTC. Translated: CASRSSTGERLAKNIQYF.

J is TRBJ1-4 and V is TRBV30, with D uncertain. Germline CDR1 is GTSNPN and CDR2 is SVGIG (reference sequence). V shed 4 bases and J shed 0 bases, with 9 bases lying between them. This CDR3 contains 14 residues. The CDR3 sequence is CAWTPGTTNEKLFF. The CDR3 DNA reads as TGTGCCTGGACCCCGGGTACAACTAATGAAAAACTGTTTTTT.

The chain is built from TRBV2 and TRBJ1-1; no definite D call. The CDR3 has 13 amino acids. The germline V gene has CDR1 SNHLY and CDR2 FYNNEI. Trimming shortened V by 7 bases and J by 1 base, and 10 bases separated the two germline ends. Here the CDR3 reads CASTVTANTEAFF. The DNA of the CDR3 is TGTGCCAGCACCGTTACAGCGAACACTGAAGCTTTCTTT. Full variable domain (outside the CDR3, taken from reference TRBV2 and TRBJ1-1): EPEVTQTPSHQVTQMGQEVILRCVPISNHLYFYWYRQILGQKVEFLVSFYNNEISEKSEIFDDQFSVERPDGSNFTLKIRSTKLEDSAMYFCASTVTANTEAFFGQGTRLTVV.

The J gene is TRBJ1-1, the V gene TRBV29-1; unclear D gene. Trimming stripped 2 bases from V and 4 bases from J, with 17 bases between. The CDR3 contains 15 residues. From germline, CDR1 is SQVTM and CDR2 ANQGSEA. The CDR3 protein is CSVEPRIALGTEAFF. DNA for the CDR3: TGCAGCGTTGAACCTCGCATTGCTCTTGGCACTGAAGCTTTCTTT.

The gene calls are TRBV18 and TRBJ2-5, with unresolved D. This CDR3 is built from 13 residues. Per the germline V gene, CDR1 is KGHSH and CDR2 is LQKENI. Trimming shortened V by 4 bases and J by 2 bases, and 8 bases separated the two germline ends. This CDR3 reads CASSLGNQETQYF. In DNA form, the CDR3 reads TGTGCCAGCTCACTGGGGAATCAAGAGACCCAGTACTTC.